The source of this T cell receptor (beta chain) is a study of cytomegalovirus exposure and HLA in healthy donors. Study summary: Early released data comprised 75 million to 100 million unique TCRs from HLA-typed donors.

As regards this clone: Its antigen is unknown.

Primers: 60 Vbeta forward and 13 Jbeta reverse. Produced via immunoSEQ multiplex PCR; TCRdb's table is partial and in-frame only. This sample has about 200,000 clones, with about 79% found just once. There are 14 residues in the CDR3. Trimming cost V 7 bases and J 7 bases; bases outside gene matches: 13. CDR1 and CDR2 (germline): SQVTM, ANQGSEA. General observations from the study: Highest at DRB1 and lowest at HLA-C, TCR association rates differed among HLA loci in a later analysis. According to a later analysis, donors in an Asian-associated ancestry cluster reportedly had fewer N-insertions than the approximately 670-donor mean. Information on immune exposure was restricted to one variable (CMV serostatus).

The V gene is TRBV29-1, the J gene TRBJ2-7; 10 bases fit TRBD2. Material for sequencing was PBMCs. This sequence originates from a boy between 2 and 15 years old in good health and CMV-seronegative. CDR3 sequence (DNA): TGCAGCGCAAGGGGTGCTAGCGGGGGTGGTGAGCAGTACTTC. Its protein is CSARGASGGGEQYF.